This record looks at one T cell receptor beta chain sequence and its context. Different DNA sequences within this sample yield the same CDR3. The germline V gene encodes CDR1 LNHDA and CDR2 SQIVND (reference sequence). With 3 bases removed from V and 7 bases from J, the gap between germline ends came to 7 bases. This CDR3 is built from 12 residues. This entry comes from a study of blood T cell repertoires in COVID-19. Overall study: Specimens from acute and convalescent COVID-19 originated in the United States, Italy and Spain.

Study processing details: Amplification with reference gene primers provided the estimates of nucleated cell counts. The data were produced by immunoSEQ multiplex PCR, yet TCRdb's version contains in-frame clones alone and is incomplete. That table supplies the V and J calls and clone size; D and trimming were determined from the DNA. The sample lists about 220,000 clones; approximately 86% were seen once. The receptor comes from a woman aged 45 to 65 with COVID-19, enrolled during active disease. This chain connects TRBV19 to TRBJ1-5, with a tentative D call TRBD1 (6 bases). Sequenced material: peripheral blood. The CDR3: CASSIGGQPQHF. The DNA of the CDR3 is TGTGCCAGTAGTATTGGGGGCCAGCCCCAGCATTTT.